The TCR beta chain described here comes from a study of breast tumors, draining lymph nodes, adjacent tissues. Study-level points and caveats: Compared with lymph nodes, tumors were less diverse; compared with nontumor tissue, more.

This clonotype was seen ten or more times. Its cognate antigen is unknown. Breast cancer patients provided tissue from their axillary draining lymph nodes. The CDR3 sequence is 15 residues long. V was shortened by 3 bases and J by 5 bases, with 14 bases between the two germline ends. From germline, CDR1 is SGHDT and CDR2 YYEEEE. Each CDR3 protein gets one entry after TCRdb re-called the multiplex PCR reads with MiXCR. The sample shows about 130,000 distinct CDR3 sequences, 21% of them seen only once. The genes are TRBV5-6 and TRBJ2-2; tentative D call: TRBD1 (7 bases). The origin of this receptor is a female donor with breast cancer. Some clones in this sample may be carry-over from other donors' samples. Input material: axillary lymph node tissue. CDR3 amino acids: CASSSGGGYTGELFF. CDR3 in DNA: TGTGCCAGCAGCTCTGGAGGGGGCTATACCGGGGAGCTGTTTTTT. Full variable domain (outside the CDR3, taken from reference TRBV5-6 and TRBJ2-2): DAGVTQSPTHLIKTRGQQVTLRCSPKSGHDTVSWYQQALGQGPQFIFQYYEEEERQRGNFPDRFSGHQFPNYSSELNVNALLLGDSALYLCASSSGGGYTGELFFGEGSRLTVL.